This TCR beta chain originates from a study of T cells in Graves' hyperthyroidism and ophthalmopathy. With duration under 3 months, ophthalmopathy was active: Clinical Activity Score at least 3, NOSPECS at least 4. The diagnoses drew upon clinical symptoms, serum thyroxine and TRAb, thyroid ultrasound and orbital computed tomography. Trimming took off 3 bases at V and 0 bases at J, with 11 bases between the two ends. CDR1 is DFQATT and CDR2 is SNEGSKA in the germline V gene (reference sequence). CDR3 length: 14 residues. This clonotype has a handful of counts. Its antigen is still unknown. Study outcomes and limitations: Ophthalmopathy, as predicted by the model, came a median roughly 6.5 months after the prediction. Expanded thyroid clonotypes (above 0.001) were mostly also found in blood.

The source material, RNA transcripts, was used to amplify TCR beta CDR3 regions. HTBI primers drove first-round RT-PCR of the TCR CDR3. TCRdb analysed the multiplex PCR reads with MiXCR anew, one entry per CDR3 protein. The top ten clones hold 34% of a sample with about 640,000 distinct CDR3 sequences, about 20% of them seen once. Sequencing was done on a sample of blood. The chain carries TRBV20-1 and TRBJ1-2; D ambiguous. The TCR originated in a man aged 25-45 years with Graves' ophthalmopathy. The CDR3 nucleotides read TGCAGTGCTAGCGACGGACGGTCTAACTATGGCTACACCTTC. Amino acid sequence: CSASDGRSNYGYTF.